This T cell receptor (beta chain) is drawn from a study of control samples from healthy donors and cancer patients (TCRdb year 2020). The protocol used for the library was the immunoSEQ multiplex PCR assay. TCRdb stores this immuneACCESS table with in-frame sequences only. Part of the clones is absent; in the studies checked, under half of the shortfall reflects unresolved V genes, and no reason is known for the rest. The sample table lists 98,000 or so clones, approximately 80% of them with a count of one. 5% to 8.5% of the sample belongs to the ten largest clones. V is reduced by 3 bases and J by 5 bases, leaving a spacing of 16 bases between them. The cysteine opens and the phenylalanine closes a CDR3 of 15 amino acids. Only CDR3 DNA is held: 45 bases, read in frame from base 1. The germline V gene (reference sequence) specifies LNHDA as CDR1 and SQIVND as CDR2. On this clone itself: Its antigen is currently not known. Base qualities were left out, and no much larger clone turns up one base away.

Sequencing used blood. The chain is encoded by TRBV19 joined to TRBJ1-1; TRBD1 might be the D gene, on 5 matching bases. The sequence came from a man younger than 35 in good health. In nucleotides, the sequence is TGTGCCAGTAGTATTCCCCCGGGGGGGAGAACTGAAGCTTTCTTT. Translated, this gives CASSIPPGGRTEAFF.